This entry describes one TCR beta chain. The antigen this receptor binds is unknown. It has no much larger one-base neighbor in the sample; base qualities were not kept. What the time point label conveys for this sample: newly diagnosed, previously untreated cHL patient sample. To serve as a comparison group for the relapsed/refractory trial patients, PBMCs were sequenced from patients with newly diagnosed, previously untreated classical Hodgkin lymphoma. Peripheral blood was collected in 8 mL Vacutainer Cell Preparation Tubes, from which PBMCs were isolated by centrifugation and then cryopreserved. The data belong to a study of PD-1 blockade in classical Hodgkin lymphoma (dated by TCRdb to between 2020 and 2021). Study-level background: The study used TCR beta sequencing and CyTOF to define a peripheral blood immune signature of response to PD-1 blockade in classical Hodgkin lymphoma.

For CDR1 and CDR2, the germline V gene lists MDHEN and SYDVKM. The CDR3 spans 15 residues, from the cysteine through the phenylalanine. The read is trimmed to its CDR3 DNA, 45 bases read in frame from base 1. Relative to germline, V is missing 7 bases and J is missing 9 bases, with 13 bases of the junction outside any gene match. The paper as a whole reports these results and caveats: Newly diagnosed patients were reported to have lower baseline TCR diversity than healthy donors, and relapsed/refractory patients were reported to have lower baseline TCR diversity still. The study was limited to a single clinical trial cohort, and causes of repertoire differences, possibly disease activity or prior therapy, remained undefined.

The Qiagen DNeasy kit was used to extract genomic DNA both from unsorted PBMCs and from the negatively selected CD4+ and CD8+ fractions. TCR beta CDR3 regions were amplified by immunoSEQ multiplex PCR using primers annealing to V and J segments. A synthetic immune receptor repertoire was used to minimize amplification bias, and any residual bias was removed computationally once sequencing was done. The study's own analysis went as follows. Custom Python scripts were used to quantify repertoire diversity as the Shannon entropy index. The unsorted, CD4+ and CD8+ repertoires were each analyzed separately, with the exception of combined analyses, where CD4+ and CD8+ sequences were merged in silico. As stored in TCRdb, this immuneACCESS dataset retains in-frame rearrangements with V and J assigned. A fraction of the clones does not appear; measured against another copy, unresolved V genes explain less than half of the discrepancy, and the remainder lacks a known reason. V, J and clone size are taken as reported in that table, and D and trimming were inferred from the DNA itself. The sample contains some 27,000 clones, 90% to 95% of them found a single time. The top ten clones comprise roughly 3.8% of the sample.

The sample taken for sequencing was peripheral blood mononuclear cells (PBMCs). Recombination connected TRBV28 to TRBJ2-1, and 9 junction bases match TRBD2. The TCR was taken from a human donor with classical Hodgkin lymphoma. CDR3 sequence: CASTLAASGIGEQFF. The nucleotide sequence reads as follows: TGTGCCAGCACCCTAGCGGCTAGCGGGATCGGTGAGCAGTTCTTC.